The rows below give T cell receptor beta chains drawn from one sample of a study of cytomegalovirus exposure and HLA in healthy donors. Profiled with immunoSEQ multiplex PCR; TCRdb holds only in-frame clones, not every one. The table has more than 90,000 clones, around 74% seen once. The sequencing sample was made of PBMCs. The receptor set was obtained from a man aged 40-49 years in good health and CMV-seropositive. Both conserved end residues are part of each CDR3. A D gene is named only where the DNA matches it firmly. Some rows mark clone size as missing; the rest say once, few, many or name a class of expanded clone.

TRBJ1-5	NA	TRBV25-1	NA	CASSQTGSNQPQHF	TGTGCCAGCAGCCAAACGGGGTCCAATCAGCCCCAGCATTTT
TRBJ2-7	TRBD1	TRBV9	NA	CASSVAPGQVYEQYF	TGTGCCAGCAGCGTAGCCCCCGGACAGGTCTACGAGCAGTACTTC
TRBJ1-1	NA	TRBV28	NA	CASSWQGRTEAFF	TGTGCCAGCAGTTGGCAGGGGCGGACTGAAGCTTTCTTT
TRBJ1-6	NA	TRBV28	NA	CASSPTGGRNSPLHF	TGTGCCAGCAGCCCGACGGGGGGTAGGAATTCACCCCTCCACTTT
TRBJ2-4	TRBD2	TRBV27	NA	CASSKTSVQNIQYF	TGTGCCAGCAGTAAGACTAGCGTGCAAAACATTCAGTACTTC
TRBJ1-1	TRBD1	TRBV6-6	NA	CASSYFGTANTEAFF	TGTGCCAGCAGTTACTTCGGGACAGCGAACACTGAAGCTTTCTTT
TRBJ1-2	NA	TRBV2	NA	CASSEQDYGYTF	TGTGCCAGCAGTGAACAGGATTATGGCTACACCTTC
TRBJ1-1	NA	TRBV5-1	NA	CASSYYEAAGRAFF	TGCGCCAGCAGCTACTATGAAGCGGCGGGTAGGGCTTTCTTT
TRBJ1-5	TRBD1	TRBV28	NA	CASSSGTVRNQPQHF	TGTGCCAGCAGCTCTGGGACAGTCCGCAACCAGCCCCAGCATTTT
TRBJ2-7	NA	TRBV7-2	NA	CASRAAGGEQYF	TGTGCCAGCAGGGCAGCCGGCGGCGAGCAGTACTTC
TRBJ2-7	TRBD2	TRBV14	NA	CASSQALAGGYEQYF	TGTGCCAGCAGCCAAGCACTAGCGGGAGGCTACGAGCAGTACTTC
TRBJ1-6	TRBD1	TRBV28	NA	CASSSRTGLDSPLHF	TGTGCCAGCAGTTCCCGGACAGGATTGGACTCACCCCTCCACTTT
TRBJ2-2	TRBD2	TRBV6-6	NA	CASSPKGTSGSEELFF	TGTGCCAGCAGTCCAAAAGGGACTAGCGGGAGCGAGGAGCTGTTTTTT
TRBJ1-2	NA	TRBV7-9	few	CSSSLAGAGYTF	TGTTCCAGCAGCTTAGCAGGGGCGGGCTACACCTTC
TRBJ2-7	TRBD2	TRBV27	NA	CASSLRGRVYEQYF	TGTGCCAGCAGTTTACGCGGGAGGGTTTACGAGCAGTACTTC
TRBJ2-7	TRBD2	TRBV2	NA	CASRFLAGNEQYF	TGTGCCAGCAGGTTTCTAGCGGGAAACGAGCAGTACTTC
TRBJ1-1	NA	TRBV7-6	few	CASSLGRNTEAFF	TGTGCCAGCAGCTTAGGCAGGAACACTGAAGCTTTCTTT
TRBJ2-6	TRBD1	TRBV2	few	CASTRDSSSGANVLTF	TGTGCCAGCACCCGGGACAGCTCCTCTGGGGCCAACGTCCTGACTTTC
TRBJ2-2	NA	TRBV19	NA	CASSPRISNTGELFF	TGTGCCAGTAGCCCGCGTATATCGAACACCGGGGAGCTGTTTTTT
TRBJ1-2	NA	TRBV14	NA	CASSQDQAGIGGYTF	TGTGCCAGCAGCCAAGATCAGGCGGGAATAGGTGGCTACACCTTC
TRBJ1-1	TRBD1	TRBV6-5	NA	CASSFTGGGTEAFF	TGTGCCAGCAGTTTTACAGGGGGAGGCACTGAAGCTTTCTTT
TRBJ2-3	TRBD2	TRBV5-1	NA	CASSLGLAGGGSGDTQYF	TGCGCCAGCAGCTTGGGACTAGCGGGGGGGGGAAGTGGAGATACGCAGTATTTT
TRBJ1-1	NA	TRBV10-2	NA	CASRVGQVHTEAFF	TGCGCCAGCAGAGTTGGGCAGGTTCACACTGAAGCTTTCTTT
TRBJ2-1	TRBD2	TRBV7-2	NA	CASSMLPGTSGDDNEQFF	TGTGCCAGCAGCATGTTGCCCGGGACTAGCGGGGATGACAATGAGCAGTTCTTC
TRBJ2-7	TRBD1	TRBV5-4	few	CASSPGQPYEQYF	TGTGCCAGCAGCCCGGGACAGCCCTACGAGCAGTACTTC
TRBJ2-1	TRBD2	TRBV18	NA	CASSPTALAANEQFF	TGTGCCAGCTCACCTACGGCCCTAGCGGCCAATGAGCAGTTCTTC
TRBJ2-5	NA	TRBV29-1	NA	CSVGTETGGLIKETQYF	TGCAGCGTTGGTACCGAGACAGGTGGGCTTATTAAAGAGACCCAGTACTTC
TRBJ2-1	NA	TRBV7-2	NA	CASSSDTYNEQFF	TGTGCCAGCAGCTCAGACACATACAATGAGCAGTTCTTC
TRBJ2-2	TRBD2	TRBV10-3	few	CAISEELAGQNTGELFF	TGTGCCATCAGTGAGGAGCTAGCGGGGCAGAACACCGGGGAGCTGTTTTTT
TRBJ2-7	NA	TRBV21-1	NA	CASSKGQGARCHEQYF	TGTGCCAGCAGCAAAGGACAGGGGGCGCGATGCCACGAGCAGTACTTC
TRBJ1-3	NA	TRBV5-5	NA	CASSLEDRGNTIYF	TGTGCCAGCAGCTTGGAAGACAGGGGAAACACCATATATTTT
TRBJ2-7	NA	TRBV7-9	NA	CASSAGVSLYEQYF	TGTGCCAGCAGCGCAGGGGTTAGCCTTTACGAGCAGTACTTC